Listed below are T cell receptor beta chains from one sample, sequenced in a study of T cell responses to AZD1222 COVID-19 vaccine. Some clones are missing from TCRdb's copy, which holds only in-frame ones; the method was immunoSEQ multiplex PCR. The top ten hold 7% to 10% of the sample, which has 90,000 to 120,000 clones, 80% to 90% seen once. Sequencing used peripheral blood, obtained on day 0 of AZD1222 vaccination. All receptors come from an adult in good health. Each CDR3 is given with its conserved first and last residue.

V gene: TRBV7-2
CDR3 length: 12
CDR3 protein: CASSLNTGELFF

V gene: TRBV19
CDR3 length: 11
CDR3 protein: CASSMGVVQFF

V gene: TRBV27
CDR3 length: 16
CDR3 protein: CASSQHNRGTGQPQHF

V gene: TRBV11-2
CDR3 length: 14
CDR3 protein: CASSSQGVITEAFF

V gene: TRBV28
CDR3 length: 13
CDR3 protein: CASSWGGYNEQFF

V gene: TRBV6-5
CDR3 length: 12
CDR3 protein: CASAAGNYEQYF

V gene: TRBV6-1
CDR3 length: 14
CDR3 protein: CASSEFIANYGYTF

V gene: TRBV4-1
CDR3 length: 16
CDR3 protein: CASSQGGGLGNQPQHF

V gene: TRBV11-2
CDR3 length: 14
CDR3 protein: CASSLLVSRSEQFF

V gene: TRBV11-2
CDR3 length: 17
CDR3 protein: CASSPGILAGAYNEQFF

V gene: TRBV27
CDR3 length: 16
CDR3 protein: CASSLSPKAGHQPQHF

V gene: TRBV9
CDR3 length: 16
CDR3 protein: CASSVGLTSRADTQYF

V gene: TRBV27
CDR3 length: 14
CDR3 protein: CASSLAGRNQPQHF

V gene: TRBV27
CDR3 length: 15
CDR3 protein: CASSLKSPSDYEQYF